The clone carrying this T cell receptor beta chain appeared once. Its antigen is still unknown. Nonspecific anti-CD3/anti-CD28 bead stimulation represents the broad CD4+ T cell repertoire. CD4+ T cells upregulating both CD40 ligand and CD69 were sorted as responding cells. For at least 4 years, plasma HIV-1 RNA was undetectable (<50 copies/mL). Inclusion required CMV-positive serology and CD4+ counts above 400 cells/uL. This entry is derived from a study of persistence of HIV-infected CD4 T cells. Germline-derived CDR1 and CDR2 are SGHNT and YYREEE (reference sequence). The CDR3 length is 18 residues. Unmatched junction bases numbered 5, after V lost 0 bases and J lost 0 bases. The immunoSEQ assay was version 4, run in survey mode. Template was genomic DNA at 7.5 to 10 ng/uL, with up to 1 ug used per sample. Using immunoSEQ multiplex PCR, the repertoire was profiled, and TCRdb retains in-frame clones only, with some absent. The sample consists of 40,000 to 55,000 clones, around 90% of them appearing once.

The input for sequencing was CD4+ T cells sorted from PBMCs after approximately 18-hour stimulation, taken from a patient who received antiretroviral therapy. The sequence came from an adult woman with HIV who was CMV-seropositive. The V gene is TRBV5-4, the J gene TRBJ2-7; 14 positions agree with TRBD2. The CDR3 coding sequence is TGTGCCAGCAGCTTGGAAGGGACTAGCGGGGGAAGCTCCTACGAGCAGTACTTC. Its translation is CASSLEGTSGGSSYEQYF.